The sequence of this TCR beta chain was determined in a study of blood T cell repertoires in COVID-19. Study context: Samples of COVID-19 (acute and convalescent) were obtained from the United States, Italy and Spain.

Under the authors' procedure: Reference gene primer amplification gave nucleated cell count estimates. Clones were sequenced by immunoSEQ multiplex PCR, and TCRdb holds only the in-frame ones, with some missing. That table furnishes V, J and clone size, whereas the DNA furnished D and trimming. The repertoire holds more than 450,000 clones, about nine tenths seen once, with roughly 0.7% in the top ten. Participants' reported clinical history set cohort assignment. The CDR3 covers 15 residues. Trimming pared 5 bases from V and 1 base from J, leaving 12 bases between. CDR1 SGHVS and CDR2 FQNEAQ come from the germline V gene.

The TCR comes from a woman between 18 and 29 years old who had recovered from COVID-19. Material: PBMCs or T cells enriched from blood (not recorded which). The gene calls are TRBV7-8 and TRBJ1-3; D not resolved. The CDR3 bases are TGTGCCAGCAGCCTATCGTCGTTTTCTGGAAACACCATATATTTT. This gives the protein CASSLSSFSGNTIYF.